This TCR beta chain was identified during a study of memory CD4+ T cells and cytomegalovirus serostatus. The sort gate was single viable CD3+CD4+CD8-CD45RO+ cells for memory CD4+ T cells. Measured with immunoSEQ multiplex PCR; TCRdb has only the in-frame clones, and not every one. The sample includes fewer than 35,000 clones, around 80% seen only once; the top ten take under 0.85%. The length of the CDR3 is 16 residues. The J segment lost 2 bases and the V segment lost 5 bases, leaving 7 bases of the junction unmatched. Germline V gene lookup returns CDR1 SGHAT and CDR2 FQNNGV. The rearrangement uses TRBV11-2 and TRBJ2-2, with TRBD1 matching over 8 bases. Specimen: memory CD4+ T cells from blood. The source of this sequence is an adult in good health and CMV-seronegative. Written as DNA, the CDR3 is TGTGCCAGCAGCCTAAAACAGGGGGATAACACCGGGGAGCTGTTTTTT. Protein: CASSLKQGDNTGELFF.